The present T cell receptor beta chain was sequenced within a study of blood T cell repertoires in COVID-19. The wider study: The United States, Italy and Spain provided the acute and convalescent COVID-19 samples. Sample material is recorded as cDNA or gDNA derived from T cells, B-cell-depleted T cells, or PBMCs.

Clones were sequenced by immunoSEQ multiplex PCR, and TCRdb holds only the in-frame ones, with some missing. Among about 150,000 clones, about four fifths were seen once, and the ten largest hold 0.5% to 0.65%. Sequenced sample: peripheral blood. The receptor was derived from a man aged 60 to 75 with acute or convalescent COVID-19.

The CDR3 nucleotides read TGTGCCAGCAGTTACTCGGGACAGGGTGGAAACGAGCAGTACTTC. It codes for CASSYSGQGGNEQYF. The chain carries TRBV6-2 or TRBV6-3 and TRBJ2-7, with 9 positions matching TRBD1. V dropped 0 bases and J dropped 5; count of bases not matched to a gene: 5. This CDR3 has 15 residues. Germline V gene lookup returns CDR1 MNHEY and CDR2 SVGEGT.